A single TCR beta chain is shown here with its context. The antigen remains undetermined. Germline lookup yields CDR1 SEHNR and CDR2 FQNEAQ (reference sequence). The CDR3 has 15 residues. V lost 1 base and J 0 bases, leaving 10 bases between the germline ends. The entry originates in a study of cytotoxic CD8 clonotypes in ibrutinib-treated CLL. For the study at large: Outcomes included some 24 partial and 2 complete responses; after median 68 months, around 15 stayed remitted and roughly twelve progressed.

The study, taken as a whole, reports: T-cell clonality at baseline went above that of age-matched healthy donors and rose and fell with circulating CD8+ T-cell counts. Under therapy, public clonotypes either contracted or stayed stable, and they were uncommon.

Sequenced by immunoSEQ multiplex PCR; TCRdb stores in-frame clones only, minus some. Among approximately 200,000 clones listed, about two thirds were seen once. This clonotype was obtained from a human donor with chronic lymphocytic leukemia. The chain links TRBV7-9 to TRBJ2-7; tentatively, D is TRBD2 (6 bases). This specimen was PBMCs, taken after 24 months of ibrutinib treatment. The CDR3: CASSLGGGSSYEQYF. The CDR3 DNA is TGTGCCAGCAGCTTAGGTGGGGGGAGCTCCTACGAGCAGTACTTC.